This T cell receptor (beta chain) is drawn from a study of vaccination and CD4 T cells after COVID-19. The CDR3 contains 11 residues. The treatment here: approximately 9-day PBMC culture with coronavirus spike peptide pools or control peptides (ViraFEST assay). Peptide pool stimulation in ViraFEST expanded antigen-specific T cells, whose TCRs were then sequenced. Only a few counts were recorded for this clonotype. Its antigen remains unknown. Cultured CD4+ T cell DNA underwent sequencing with the Oncomine TCR Beta short-read assay. TCRdb independently ran MiXCR on the PCR reads; one entry per CDR3 protein. The sample consists of about 8,500 distinct CDR3 sequences, about a fifth of them appearing once.

Sample: CD4+ T cells from blood, cultured in vitro, taken after SARS-CoV-2 vaccination. This sequence joins TRBV21-1 and TRBJ2-4; the D segment call TRBD1 is taken from the table without a DNA check. TRBV21-1 is labeled a pseudogene. The receptor was derived from a human donor who had recovered from COVID-19. The CDR3 loop reads CASRRGDIQYF. The DNA for the CDR3 is TGTGCCAGCAGGCGGGGGGACATTCAGTACTTC.